This T cell receptor (beta chain) emerged from a study of tumor-infiltrating lymphocytes in primary liver carcinoma. Findings and limits, study-wide: Relative to blood, tumors carried a significantly larger fraction of the repertoire in their top 250 clones (p = 0.039). Only about 7-24% of top clones occurred in every one of the five tumor regions.

Synthesis of TCR beta cDNA was carried out from 500 ng total RNA with a constant-region primer. Generation of the TCR beta libraries relied on three nested multiplex PCR rounds using slightly modified ARM-PCR. TRBV1-TRBV30 forward primers paired with a C-beta reverse primer were used in the first two PCR rounds, which ran roughly 10 cycles each. MiXCR, run by TCRdb on the multiplex PCR reads, gives a single entry per CDR3 protein. The table has roughly 25,000 distinct CDR3 sequences, approximately 80% seen once; the top ten hold more than 30%. Germline loops: CDR1 GTSNPN, CDR2 SVGIG (reference sequence). The CDR3 extends over 16 amino acids. Joint extraction of RNA and DNA used about 17-31 mg of bulk tissue that was unsorted. The patients lived with chronic HBV infection and had not yet received any treatment. This clonotype has a handful of counts. What it binds is not known. The junction shows a germline mismatch at one end, possibly a read error.

The receptor's source is a woman in her 30s with primary liver carcinoma and hepatitis B virus infection. Sequenced: liver tumor tissue from sampling region 5. Subset denoted: tumor region T5, tumor centre. The chain is built from TRBV30 and TRBJ2-1, with 14 bases identical to TRBD2. This chain's CDR3 is CTWSRGGTSGRNEQFF. The CDR3 DNA reads TGTACCTGGAGCCGAGGGGGGACTAGCGGGAGAAACGAGCAGTTCTTC.